The 10 T cell receptor beta chains given below trace back to one sample, sequenced in a study of primary melanoma T cells and metastatic recurrence. TCRdb's copy holds only in-frame clones and misses some; the assay was immunoSEQ multiplex PCR. The data show about 740 clones, around 69% seen once. Sequencing used melanoma tumor tissue. Receptor source: a human donor with melanoma.

This clone has just a few counts. This chain links TRBV29-1 with TRBJ1-2, with D perhaps TRBD1 (6 bases). The CDR3 extends over 12 amino acids. Trimming shortened V by 4 bases and J by 7 bases, and 13 bases separated the two germline ends. Looked up from germline, CDR1 is SQVTM and CDR2 is ANQGSEA. As DNA, the CDR3 is TGCAGCGTTGTCAGGGAAGGGGGTGGCTACACCTTC. Its translation is CSVVREGGGYTF.

CDR3 in amino acids: CASSIQRWQNEQFF. CDR3 in DNA: TGTGCCAGTAGTATTCAGCGGTGGCAGAATGAGCAGTTCTTC. V gene TRBV19 combines with J gene TRBJ2-1; TRBD2 is a possible D gene (5 bases). The CDR3 totals 14 residues. Trimming removed 3 bases at V and 7 bases at J, with 13 bases between. Germline CDR1 LNHDA, CDR2 SQIVND (reference sequence).

The rearrangement joins TRBV19 to TRBJ2-7; possible D gene TRBD1, 5 bases. V lost 3 bases and J 2 bases, leaving 23 bases between the germline ends. CDR1 and CDR2 from the germline V gene are LNHDA and SQIVND (reference sequence). This CDR3 region has 18 residues. In DNA, the CDR3 is TGTGCCAGTAGTATCAGGGATGGGCACCTGACGTCTCCCTACGAGCAGTACTTC. Its protein is CASSIRDGHLTSPYEQYF.

The chain couples TRBV5-1 to TRBJ2-3; 9 bases map to TRBD2. The CDR3 totals 15 residues. Germline V gene data show CDR1 as SGHRS and CDR2 as YFSETQ. V shed 1 base, J shed 5 bases, and the junction held 5 bases outside the gene matches. CDR3 sequence reads: CASSLKREVGDTQYF. CDR3 DNA: TGCGCCAGCAGCTTGAAGCGGGAGGTAGGAGATACGCAGTATTTT.

In DNA form, the CDR3 reads TGTGCCAGTACCCAACAACCCGGGGTTAACAATGAGCAGTTCTTC. Residues: CASTQQPGVNNEQFF. The chain has TRBV19 and TRBJ2-1; TRBD2 is a possible D gene (5 bases). The CDR3 consists of 15 residues. Germline V gene data show CDR1 as LNHDA and CDR2 as SQIVND (reference sequence). Trimming took 7 bases from V and 5 from J, leaving 18 bases between them.

The rearrangement uses TRBV9 and TRBJ2-1; 8 nucleotides line up with TRBD2. J lost 6 bases, V lost 3 bases, and 11 bases had no gene match. Germline CDR1 is SGDLS and CDR2 is YYNGEE. The CDR3 sequence is 16 residues long. Here the CDR3 reads CASSGEAGVRGNEQFF. The CDR3 DNA sequence: TGTGCCAGCAGCGGGGAAGCGGGAGTTCGGGGCAATGAGCAGTTCTTC.

In its sample, this clone is large. The chain links TRBV9 to TRBJ1-1, with 8 bases identical to TRBD1. The V segment lost 6 bases and the J segment 11 bases; nucleotides outside the gene matches: 9. CDR3 length: 12 residues. Germline V lookup: CDR1 SGDLS, CDR2 YYNGEE. The CDR3 sequence: CASTSRQGMAFF. CDR3 in DNA: TGTGCCAGCACCTCGCGACAGGGGATGGCTTTCTTT.

The chain is built from TRBV29-1 and TRBJ2-3; no clear D gene. The CDR3 is made up of 12 amino acids. Germline V gives CDR1 SQVTM, CDR2 ANQGSEA. V lost 4 bases to trimming and J lost 3 bases, with 8 bases between them. CDR3 bases: TGCAGCGTTGCAACGCCAACAGATACGCAGTATTTT. Its protein product is CSVATPTDTQYF.

V is TRBV12-5 and J is TRBJ2-7; possibly TRBD2 for D (5 bases). The V end lost 6 bases, the J end lost 7 bases, and 16 bases lay between the germline ends. There are 13 residues in the CDR3. Germline V gene lookup returns CDR1 LGHNT and CDR2 FRNRAP. CDR3 loop: CASGRTGLGEQYF. CDR3 bases: TGTGCTAGTGGCCGGACTGGGCTCGGGGAGCAGTACTTC.

The gene calls are TRBV12-2 and TRBJ1-1. TRBV12-2 is designated a pseudogene. The CDR3 has 15 amino acids. The DNA of the CDR3 is TGTGCCACGCAGGGACCTCTCACGGGGTACACTGAAGCTTTCTTT. Translated: CATQGPLTGYTEAFF.